Listed below are T cell receptor beta chains from one sample, sequenced in a study of T-cell reconstitution after alpha-beta-depleted transplantation in children. MiXCR was run by TCRdb on the PCR reads, yielding one entry per CDR3 protein. The sample shows hundreds of thousands of distinct CDR3 sequences, around 16% of them seen only once. Specimen: PBMCs, mostly from graft donor cells, collected 360 days after TCRalphabeta/CD19-depleted stem cell transplant. The receptors derive from a male patient between 2 and 9 years old who had a stem cell transplant for acute lymphoblastic leukemia, so the T cells may come from the graft donor. CDR3s include the opening cysteine and the closing phenylalanine or tryptophan. The D gene is left open where the match is weak. Part of the rows lack a size; the others show once, few, many or a class for expanded clones.

>TRBJ2-1|15|TRBV5-1|few|TRBD2
CASSLRLAGGSEQFF
TGCGCCAGCAGCTTAAGGCTAGCGGGAGGTTCTGAGCAGTTCTTC
>TRBJ1-1|11|TRBV7-9|few|.
CASRGGRGAFF
TGTGCCAGCAGGGGTGGTCGGGGAGCTTTCTTT
>TRBJ1-6|17|TRBV5-1|.|.
CASSLVGAWTGNSPLHF
TGCGCCAGCAGCTTGGTCGGCGCCTGGACCGGGAATTCACCCCTCCACTTT
>TRBJ1-5|14|TRBV20-1|.|.
CSARDPGSNQPQHF
TGCAGTGCTAGAGATCCAGGTAGCAATCAGCCCCAGCATTTT
>TRBJ2-1|16|TRBV7-8|few|.
CASRTISGGVHNEQFF
TGTGCCAGCAGGACTATCAGTGGAGGGGTCCACAATGAGCAGTTCTTC
>TRBJ2-2|12|TRBV25-1|many|.
CASSWGTGELFF
TGTGCCAGCAGTTGGGGGACCGGGGAGCTGTTTTTT
>TRBJ2-1|17|TRBV10-3|few|TRBD2
CAISEPPLSGRNNEQFF
TGTGCCATCAGTGAGCCCCCCCTTAGCGGGAGAAACAATGAGCAGTTCTTC
>TRBJ2-3|14|TRBV20-1|few|TRBD1
CSSHRRDRGNTQYF
TGCAGTTCACACCGCCGGGACAGGGGAAATACGCAGTATTTT
>TRBJ1-5|16|TRBV19|.|.
CASSMVVRGFHQPQHF
TGTGCCAGTAGTATGGTGGTTCGCGGCTTCCATCAGCCCCAGCATTTT
>TRBJ2-5|16|TRBV15|.|TRBD2
CATSRDLSGSRETQYF
TGTGCCACCAGCAGAGATCTGAGCGGGAGTAGGGAGACCCAGTACTTC
>TRBJ2-1|20|TRBV5-6|.|TRBD2
CASSPRGLAGGDGSYNEQFF
TGTGCCAGCAGCCCACGGGGACTAGCGGGAGGAGATGGCTCCTACAATGAGCAGTTCTTC
>TRBJ2-3|11|TRBV10-3|few|.
CAIQALGAQYF
TGTGCCATCCAAGCGCTGGGAGCGCAGTATTTT
>TRBJ2-7|14|TRBV4-3|many|TRBD1
CASSQSDRAYEQYF
TGCGCCAGCAGCCAATCGGACAGGGCCTACGAGCAGTACTTC
>TRBJ2-3|14|TRBV5-1|many|TRBD1
CASSLKGATDTQYF
TGCGCCAGCAGCTTGAAGGGGGCCACAGATACGCAGTATTTT
>TRBJ2-6|14|TRBV29-1|many|.
CSVGGVSGANVLTF
TGCAGCGTGGGTGGGGTCTCTGGGGCCAACGTCCTGACTTTC
>TRBJ2-3|14|TRBV20-1|many|TRBD2
CSARWLAGTDTQYF
TGCAGTGCTAGGTGGCTAGCGGGAACAGATACGCAGTATTTT
>TRBJ2-3|16|TRBV15|many|TRBD2
CATSSGLASSTDTQYF
TGTGCCACCAGCAGTGGACTAGCGTCTAGCACAGATACGCAGTATTTT